Shown below are 32 T cell receptor beta chains from a single sample sequenced in a study of T cells in Graves' hyperthyroidism and ophthalmopathy. Amplified regions were TCR beta CDR3 sequences from RNA transcripts. Initially, a first-round RT-PCR of the TCR CDR3 employed the HTBI primer set. TCRdb passed the multiplex PCR reads through MiXCR, listing each CDR3 protein once. The sample lists around 300,000 distinct CDR3 sequences; 22% were seen once. Sequenced: blood. These receptors were obtained from a man in his thirties or forties with Graves' ophthalmopathy.

V usage is TRBV3-1 and J usage is TRBJ1-3; D might be TRBD1 (6 bases). The V end lost 4 bases, the J end lost 4 bases, and 17 bases lay between the germline ends. Germline V gives CDR1 LGHDT, CDR2 YNNKEL (reference sequence). This CDR3 comprises 16 residues. CDR3 bases: TGTGCCAGCAGCCTTTCTCGGGGGGCAAGGGGAAACACCATATATTTT. This translates into CASSLSRGARGNTIYF.

This clonotype has more than one count but fewer than ten. The chain carries TRBV5-1 and TRBJ2-3; 7 bases agree with TRBD1. The CDR3 length is 16 residues. Germline CDR1 is SGHRS and CDR2 is YFSETQ. The V and J ends lost 1 base and 2 bases, in that order; junction bases with no gene match: 7. The CDR3 spells CASSLRGGLNTDTQYF. CDR3 in DNA: TGCGCCAGCAGCTTGAGAGGGGGCTTAAACACAGATACGCAGTATTTT.

This clonotype was observed at least ten times. The rearrangement links TRBV18 to TRBJ2-7; 7 nucleotides align to TRBD1. Germline V lookup: CDR1 KGHSH, CDR2 LQKENI. V shed 4 bases and J 2 bases; nucleotides not matched to a gene: 5. The CDR3 spans 14 residues. The CDR3 loop reads CASSRQGPTYEQYF. The CDR3 region has the DNA TGTGCCAGCTCACGACAGGGTCCCACCTACGAGCAGTACTTC.

This rearrangement joins TRBV7-8 to TRBJ2-5; TRBD2 might be the D (5 bases). Germline V gene data show CDR1 as SGHVS and CDR2 as FQNEAQ. This CDR3 is 13 amino acids long. V lost 5 bases, J lost 3 bases, and 10 bases lay in between. CDR3 coding DNA: TGTGCCAGCAGCCTGGACTGGAAAGAGACCCAGTACTTC. Translated, it gives CASSLDWKETQYF.

This clonotype was recorded many times. The CDR3 sequence is CASSLYGQWAEAFF. For the CDR3, the DNA is TGTGCCAGCAGCCTCTATGGGCAGTGGGCTGAAGCTTTCTTT. The chain employs TRBV11-3 and TRBJ1-1; D not certain. This CDR3 comprises 14 residues. The germline V gene encodes CDR1 SGHNT and CDR2 YENEEA. The V and J ends lost 5 bases and 6 bases respectively, with 16 bases between them.

The table lists this clonotype with a few counts. The chain combines TRBV15 with TRBJ2-1; D tentatively fits TRBD1 or TRBD2 (5 bases each). With 0 bases removed from V and 7 bases from J, the gap between germline ends came to 13 bases. Germline V gene lookup returns CDR1 LNHNV and CDR2 YYDKDF (reference sequence). This CDR3 region has 15 residues. The CDR3: CATSRDKGPHNEQFF. Here the CDR3 DNA reads TGTGCCACCAGCAGAGATAAGGGACCCCATAATGAGCAGTTCTTC.

In its sample, this clonotype was seen a few times. The chain carries TRBV7-8 and TRBJ2-7; D gene ambiguous. The CDR3 extends over 12 amino acids. Germline values: CDR1 SGHVS, CDR2 FQNEAQ. The V gene lost 3 bases and the J gene lost 3 bases, with 6 bases spanning the gap. In DNA form, the CDR3 reads TGTGCCAGCAGCTTTGAAGTCTACGAGCAGTACTTC. Translating it yields CASSFEVYEQYF.

This rearrangement joins TRBV27 to TRBJ1-5, with TRBD1 matching over 8 bases. The V gene end was trimmed by 3 bases and the J gene end by 7 bases; junction bases not matched to a gene: 8. Germline V gene data show CDR1 as MNHEY and CDR2 as SMNVEV (reference sequence). The CDR3 spans 15 residues. This CDR3 is CASSFHWTGKQPQHF. The CDR3 region has the DNA TGTGCCAGCAGTTTCCACTGGACAGGGAAACAGCCCCAGCATTTT.

This clonotype was detected a few times. The chain links TRBV15 to TRBJ2-1; D not certain. Trimming shortened V by 3 bases and J by 6 bases, and 15 bases separated the two germline ends. Germline CDR1 reads LNHNV; CDR2 reads YYDKDF (reference sequence). The CDR3 extends over 15 amino acids. CDR3 sequence reads: CATSRDRQAPNEQFF. The CDR3 DNA reads TGTGCCACCAGCAGGGACCGGCAGGCGCCCAATGAGCAGTTCTTC.

This clonotype was detected only once. The gene calls are TRBV28 and TRBJ1-1; tentatively, D is TRBD1 (5 bases). Germline values: CDR1 MDHEN, CDR2 SYDVKM. The CDR3 has 14 amino acids. V was trimmed by 4 bases and J by 6 bases, leaving 15 bases between them. DNA for the CDR3: TGTGCCAGCAGTTCCAACCTGGGGCGCGCTGAAGCTTTCTTT. Translated, it gives CASSSNLGRAEAFF.

This clonotype has a count of ten or more. The rearrangement joins TRBV11-2 to TRBJ2-4; D is possibly TRBD2 (6 bases). V was clipped by 1 base and J by 2 bases, with 9 bases between them. The germline V gene encodes CDR1 SGHAT and CDR2 FQNNGV. This CDR3 is 15 amino acids long. CDR3 region: CASSLVRGTKNIQYF. The CDR3 bases are TGTGCCAGCAGCTTAGTTCGGGGGACCAAAAACATTCAGTACTTC. Based on the CDR3 plus reference TRBV11-2 and TRBJ2-4, the full variable domain is EAGVAQSPRYKIIEKRQSVAFWCNPISGHATLYWYQQILGQGPKLLIQFQNNGVVDDSQLPKDRFSAERLKGVDSTLKIQPAKLEDSAVYLCASSLVRGTKNIQYFGAGTRLSVL.

With respect to this clonotype: The junction does not match germline at one end; this may be a read error. The V gene is TRBV6-5, the J gene TRBJ2-7; unclear D gene. CDR1 MNHEY and CDR2 SVGAGI come from the germline V gene. This CDR3 contains 15 residues. The CDR3 protein is CASSYSQWGSYEQCF. For the CDR3, the DNA is TGTGCCAGCAGTTACTCACAGTGGGGATCCTACGAGCAGTGCTTC.

The rearrangement links TRBV5-6 to TRBJ1-1; TRBD1 aligns across 7 bases. The CDR3 length is 15 residues. The germline V gene encodes CDR1 SGHDT and CDR2 YYEEEE. V shed 4 bases and J 2 bases; nucleotides not matched to a gene: 8. The CDR3 reads CASSPNRGYNTEAFF. In nucleotides, the CDR3 is TGTGCCAGCAGCCCCAACAGGGGTTATAACACTGAAGCTTTCTTT.

The rearrangement joins TRBV6-2 or TRBV6-3 to TRBJ2-7; 8 bases are a match to TRBD2. Per germline, CDR1 MNHEY and CDR2 SVGEGT. The V and J ends lost 0 bases and 4 bases, in that order; junction bases with no gene match: 8. CDR3 length: 16 residues. CDR3 sequence: CASSYSVREGQYEQYF. CDR3 coding DNA: TGTGCCAGCAGTTACTCGGTCCGGGAGGGCCAATACGAGCAGTACTTC.

The chain carries TRBV6-1 and TRBJ2-3; D remains ambiguous. V lost 6 bases and J lost 6, with 7 bases in between. CDR3 size: 11 residues. Germline CDR1 MNHNS, CDR2 SASEGT. CDR3 in DNA: TGTGCCAGCAGAATTCTGGATACGCAGTATTTT. It specifies CASRILDTQYF.

The chain links TRBV6-1 to TRBJ2-3; D possibly matches TRBD1 or TRBD2 (5 bases each). V lost 1 base, J lost 7 bases, and 12 bases lay in between. This CDR3 has 14 residues. Germline CDR1 MNHNS, CDR2 SASEGT. The CDR3 region is CASSEGDGGNTQYF. CDR3 nucleotide sequence: TGTGCCAGCAGTGAAGGGGATGGGGGAAATACGCAGTATTTT.

Ten or more counts support this clonotype. The V gene is TRBV10-3, the J gene TRBJ2-7, with 9 bases matching TRBD1. V lost 6 bases, J lost 3 bases, and 12 bases stayed unmatched. Germline loops: CDR1 ENHRY, CDR2 SYGVKD. The CDR3 extends over 16 amino acids. CDR3 amino acids: CAISPRTGTGFYEQYF. The CDR3 region has the DNA TGTGCCATCAGCCCGCGTACGGGGACAGGGTTCTACGAGCAGTACTTC.

Ten or more counts support this clonotype. The chain uses TRBV28 and TRBJ2-2; D not certain. This CDR3 is 14 amino acids long. The V end was cut by 3 bases, the J end by 11 bases, with 16 bases between. Germline CDR1 reads MDHEN; CDR2 reads SYDVKM. CDR3 amino acids: CASSLFRASRELFF. The CDR3 DNA reads as TGTGCCAGCAGTTTGTTTCGGGCTAGTCGAGAGCTGTTTTTT. The full variable domain, with the rest looked up from reference TRBV28 and TRBJ2-2, is DVKVTQSSRYLVKRTGEKVFLECVQDMDHENMFWYRQDPGLGLRLIYFSYDVKMKEKGDIPEGYSVSREKKERFSLILESASTNQTSMYLCASSLFRASRELFFGEGSRLTVL.

Ten or more counts support this clonotype. The V call is TRBV11-2, the J call TRBJ2-7; 14 nucleotides align to TRBD2. The germline gives CDR1 SGHAT, CDR2 FQNNGV. This CDR3 contains 17 residues. J was trimmed by 3 bases and V by 5 bases; bases with no gene match: 9. CDR3 DNA sequence: TGTGCCAGCAGCACCGGGACTAGCGGGAGTGGAAGCTACGAGCAGTACTTC. Amino acid sequence: CASSTGTSGSGSYEQYF.

This chain joins TRBV10-2 and TRBJ1-1, with no clear D. V was shortened by 4 bases and J by 8 bases, with 11 bases between the two germline ends. This CDR3 has 12 residues. Germline V gene sequence: CDR1 WSHSY, CDR2 SAAADI. The CDR3: CASSVGSTEAFF. The DNA of the CDR3 is TGCGCCAGCAGTGTGGGATCCACAGAAGCTTTCTTT.

V is TRBV19 and J is TRBJ2-7; the match to TRBD2 covers 11 bases. V shed 7 bases and J 9 bases; nucleotides not matched to a gene: 17. There are 16 residues in the CDR3. The germline CDR1 and CDR2 sequences are LNHDA and SQIVND (reference sequence). The CDR3 DNA reads as TGTGCCAGTACCCTTACCGGGACTAGCGGCGCAACCGGGCAGTACTTC. Translation gives CASTLTGTSGATGQYF.

This clonotype showed up many times. The V and J genes are TRBV25-1 and TRBJ2-7; 10 bases fit TRBD2. Germline V gene sequence: CDR1 MGHDK, CDR2 SYGVNS. This CDR3 contains 15 residues. Germline trimming cut 2 bases from V and 4 bases from J; bases unmatched to any gene: 5. The CDR3 sequence is CASSEAASGRYEQYF. The CDR3 bases are TGTGCCAGCAGTGAAGCGGCTAGCGGGAGATACGAGCAGTACTTC.

The V and J genes are TRBV2 and TRBJ2-3; D may correspond to TRBD1 or TRBD2 (5 bases each). The CDR3 length is 15 residues. Trimming cost V 4 bases and J 1 base, with 12 bases left between them. Germline V CDR1 and CDR2: SNHLY, FYNNEI. This CDR3 reads CASSGLGARTDTQYF. As DNA, the CDR3 is TGTGCCAGCAGTGGACTCGGGGCCCGCACAGATACGCAGTATTTT. The full variable domain, in which reference TRBV2 and TRBJ2-3 provide the parts outside the CDR3, is EPEVTQTPSHQVTQMGQEVILRCVPISNHLYFYWYRQILGQKVEFLVSFYNNEISEKSEIFDDQFSVERPDGSNFTLKIRSTKLEDSAMYFCASSGLGARTDTQYFGPGTRLTVL.

This clonotype came up a few times. This sequence joins TRBV6-1 and TRBJ2-7; the D is unclear. The CDR3 is 14 residues long. Trimming took 6 bases from V and 2 from J, leaving 14 bases between them. The V gene's germline CDR1 is MNHNS and CDR2 SASEGT. CDR3 in DNA: TGTGCCAGCAGCACGGACGGAAATCCCTACGAGCAGTACTTC. It is translated as CASSTDGNPYEQYF.

The chain combines TRBV29-1 with TRBJ2-7; 13 bases match TRBD2. The DNA end is more similar to TRBJ2-1, so the J call may be wrong. Germline V CDR1 and CDR2: SQVTM, ANQGSEA. The CDR3 consists of 16 residues. Written as DNA, the CDR3 is TGCAGCGTTGTGGGACTAGCGGGACGGGGATACTACGAGCAGTTCTTC. Protein sequence: CSVVGLAGRGYYEQFF.

This sequence joins TRBV11-3 and TRBJ1-2; 7 positions match TRBD1. CDR1 and CDR2 (germline): SGHNT, YENEEA. This CDR3 has 15 amino acids. The V and J ends lost 3 bases and 3 bases, in that order; junction bases with no gene match: 7. The CDR3 DNA is TGTGCCAGCAGCTTGGAGGGGGCGGGATACTATGGCTACACCTTC. Residues: CASSLEGAGYYGYTF. The full variable domain, with the rest looked up from reference TRBV11-3 and TRBJ1-2, is EAGVVQSPRYKIIEKKQPVAFWCNPISGHNTLYWYLQNLGQGPELLIRYENEEAVDDSQLPKDRFSAERLKGVDSTLKIQPAELGDSAVYLCASSLEGAGYYGYTFGSGTRLTVV.

The rearrangement joins TRBV7-3 to TRBJ2-7; 7 bases line up with TRBD2. With 0 bases clipped from V and 7 bases from J, the junction kept 9 bases outside the gene matches. CDR1 SGHTA and CDR2 FQGTGA come from the germline V gene. The CDR3 spans 15 residues. CDR3 protein: CASSLTGGDLEEQYF. The CDR3 bases are TGTGCCAGCAGCTTAACTGGGGGGGACCTGGAGGAGCAGTACTTC. Filled out from reference TRBV7-3 and TRBJ2-7, the complete variable domain reads GAGVSQTPSNKVTEKGKYVELRCDPISGHTALYWYRQSLGQGPEFLIYFQGTGAADDSGLPNDRFFAVRPEGSVSTLKIQRTERGDSAVYLCASSLTGGDLEEQYFGPGTRLTVT.

This clonotype appeared many times. V is TRBV5-1 and J is TRBJ1-1, with D possibly TRBD1 on 6 matching bases. Germline-derived CDR1 and CDR2 are SGHRS and YFSETQ. Trimming pared 0 bases from V and 6 bases from J, leaving 15 bases between. The CDR3 runs 15 residues. This chain's CDR3 is CASSLGLGNRAEAFF. The CDR3, as DNA: TGCGCCAGCAGCTTGGGGTTAGGGAACAGGGCTGAAGCTTTCTTT.

This clonotype was counted a few times. This chain links TRBV6-1 with TRBJ2-2; TRBD2 aligns across 10 bases. The CDR3 loop spans 17 amino acids. Germline trimming cut 3 bases from V and 6 bases from J; bases unmatched to any gene: 10. Germline V gene lookup returns CDR1 MNHNS and CDR2 SASEGT. CDR3 loop: CASSEASGRSIAGELFF. The CDR3 region has the DNA TGTGCCAGCAGTGAGGCTAGCGGGAGATCAATTGCCGGGGAGCTGTTTTTT.

The rearrangement links TRBV15 to TRBJ2-7; D uncertain. Per the germline V gene, CDR1 is LNHNV and CDR2 is YYDKDF (reference sequence). V was clipped by 0 bases and J by 2 bases, with 8 bases between them. The CDR3 loop spans 14 amino acids. CDR3 amino acids: CATSRDRNTYEQYF. CDR3 nucleotide sequence: TGTGCCACCAGCAGAGATAGAAATACCTACGAGCAGTACTTC. The complete variable domain, with remaining parts taken from reference TRBV15 and TRBJ2-7, reads DAMVIQNPRYQVTQFGKPVTLSCSQTLNHNVMYWYQQKSSQAPKLLFHYYDKDFNNEADTPDNFQSRRPNTSFCFLDIRSPGLGDTAMYLCATSRDRNTYEQYFGPGTRLTVT.

This chain joins TRBV4-2 and TRBJ1-2, with 8 bases identical to TRBD1. This CDR3 has 15 residues. V lost 3 bases, J lost 4 bases, and 7 bases stayed unmatched. Germline CDR1 LGHNA, CDR2 YNFKEQ. This chain's CDR3 is CASSQTGVETYGYTF. CDR3 bases: TGTGCCAGCAGCCAGACAGGGGTCGAGACCTATGGCTACACCTTC.

This clonotype occurred many times. The rearrangement joins TRBV29-1 to TRBJ2-3; D ambiguous. Germline CDR1 and CDR2: SQVTM and ANQGSEA. Trimming took off 7 bases at V and 2 bases at J, with 16 bases between the two ends. The CDR3 has 14 amino acids. CDR3: CSAGRPDSTDTQYF. The CDR3 DNA reads as TGCAGCGCCGGGCGCCCTGATTCCACAGATACGCAGTATTTT.